The T cell receptor beta chain described here comes from a study of blood T cell repertoires in COVID-19. On the study more broadly: The United States, Italy and Spain provided the acute and convalescent COVID-19 samples. Nucleic acid was either cDNA or gDNA, and it came from T cells, B-cell-depleted T cells, or PBMCs.

Looked up from germline, CDR1 is MDHEN and CDR2 is SYDVKM. The junction had 4 bases not matched to a gene; V was cut back by 5 bases and J by 2 bases. CDR3 size: 15 residues. In the original workflow: Researchers report that nucleated cell counts were estimated from reference gene primer amplification. Method: immunoSEQ multiplex PCR; TCRdb's copy keeps in-frame clones and lacks some. V and J calls and clone size are copied from that table; D and trimming were computed from the DNA. The data contain around 300,000 clones, roughly 91% of them singletons. Sequences were obtained from peripheral blood. The gene calls are TRBV28 and TRBJ2-2; 8 bases map to TRBD1. The TCR comes from a man over 45 with active or convalescent COVID-19. CDR3 loop: CASSGQGRNTGELFF. The CDR3 DNA sequence: TGTGCCAGCAGTGGACAGGGCCGAAACACCGGGGAGCTGTTTTTT.